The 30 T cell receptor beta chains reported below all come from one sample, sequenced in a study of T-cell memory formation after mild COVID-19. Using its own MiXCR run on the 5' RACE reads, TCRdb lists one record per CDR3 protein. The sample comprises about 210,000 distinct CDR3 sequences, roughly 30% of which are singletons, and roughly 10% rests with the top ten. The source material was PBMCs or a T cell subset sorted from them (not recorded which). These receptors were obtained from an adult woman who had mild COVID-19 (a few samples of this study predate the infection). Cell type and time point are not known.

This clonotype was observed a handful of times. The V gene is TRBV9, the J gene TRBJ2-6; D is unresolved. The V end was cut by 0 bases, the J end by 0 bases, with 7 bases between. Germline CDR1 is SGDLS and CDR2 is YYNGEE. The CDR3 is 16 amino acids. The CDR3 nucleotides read TGTGCCAGCAGCGTAGCTACGGGCTCTGGGGCCAACGTCCTGACTTTC. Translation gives CASSVATGSGANVLTF.

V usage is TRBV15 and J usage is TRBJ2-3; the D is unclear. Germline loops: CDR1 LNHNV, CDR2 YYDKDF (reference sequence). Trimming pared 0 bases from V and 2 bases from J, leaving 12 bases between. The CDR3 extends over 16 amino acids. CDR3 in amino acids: CATSRDWSPTTDTQYF. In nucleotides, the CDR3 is TGTGCCACCAGCAGAGATTGGAGTCCGACCACAGATACGCAGTATTTT.

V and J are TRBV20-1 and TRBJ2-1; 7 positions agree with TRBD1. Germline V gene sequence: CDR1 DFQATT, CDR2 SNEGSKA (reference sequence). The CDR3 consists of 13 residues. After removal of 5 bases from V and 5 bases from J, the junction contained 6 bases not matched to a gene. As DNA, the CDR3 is TGCAGTGCTTGGAAGGGACAGAACAATGAGCAGTTCTTC. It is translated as CSAWKGQNNEQFF.

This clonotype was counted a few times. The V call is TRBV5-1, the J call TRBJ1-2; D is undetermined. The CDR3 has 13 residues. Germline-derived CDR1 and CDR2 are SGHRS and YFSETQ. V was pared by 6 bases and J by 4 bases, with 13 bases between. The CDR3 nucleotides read TGCGCCAGCACCGACCACCCCTTCTATGGCTACACCTTC. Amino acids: CASTDHPFYGYTF.

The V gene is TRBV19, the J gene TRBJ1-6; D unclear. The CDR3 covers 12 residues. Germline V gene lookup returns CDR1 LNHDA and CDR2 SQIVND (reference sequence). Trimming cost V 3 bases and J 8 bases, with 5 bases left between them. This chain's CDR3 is CASSMGDSPLHF. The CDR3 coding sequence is TGTGCCAGTAGTATGGGCGATTCACCCCTCCACTTT.

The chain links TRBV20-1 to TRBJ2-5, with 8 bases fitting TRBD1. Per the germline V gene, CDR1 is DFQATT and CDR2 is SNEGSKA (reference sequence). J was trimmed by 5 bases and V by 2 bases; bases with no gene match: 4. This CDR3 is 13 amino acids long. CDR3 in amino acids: CSARTGGMETQYF. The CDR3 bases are TGCAGTGCTAGAACAGGGGGTATGGAGACCCAGTACTTC.

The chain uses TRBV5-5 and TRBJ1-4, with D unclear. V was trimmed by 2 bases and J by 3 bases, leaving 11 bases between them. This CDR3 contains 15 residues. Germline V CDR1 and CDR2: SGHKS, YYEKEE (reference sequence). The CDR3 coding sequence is TGTGCCAGCAGCTTCTCCCCGCGAGCTAATGAAAAACTGTTTTTT. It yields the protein CASSFSPRANEKLFF.

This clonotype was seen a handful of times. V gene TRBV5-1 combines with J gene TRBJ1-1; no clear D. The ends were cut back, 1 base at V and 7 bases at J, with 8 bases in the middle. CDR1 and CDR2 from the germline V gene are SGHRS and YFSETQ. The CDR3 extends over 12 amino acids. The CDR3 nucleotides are TGCGCCAGCAGCTTGAGACCGGGTGAAGCTTTCTTT. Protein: CASSLRPGEAFF.

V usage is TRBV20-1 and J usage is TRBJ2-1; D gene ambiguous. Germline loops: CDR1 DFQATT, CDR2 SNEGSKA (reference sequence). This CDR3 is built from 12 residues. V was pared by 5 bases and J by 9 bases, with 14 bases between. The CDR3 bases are TGCAGTGCTGCCCGACTCGGTGGTGAGCAGTTCTTC. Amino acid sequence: CSAARLGGEQFF.

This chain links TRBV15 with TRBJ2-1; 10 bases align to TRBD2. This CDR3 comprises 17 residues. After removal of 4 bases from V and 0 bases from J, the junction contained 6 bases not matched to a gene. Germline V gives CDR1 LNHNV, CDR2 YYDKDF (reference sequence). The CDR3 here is CATSNGLAVNSYNEQFF. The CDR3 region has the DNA TGTGCCACCAGCAATGGACTAGCGGTTAACTCCTACAATGAGCAGTTCTTC.

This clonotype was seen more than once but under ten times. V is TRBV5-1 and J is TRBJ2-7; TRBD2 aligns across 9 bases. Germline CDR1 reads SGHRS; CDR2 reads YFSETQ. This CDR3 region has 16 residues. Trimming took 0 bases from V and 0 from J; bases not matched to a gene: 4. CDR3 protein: CASSLGSGGRSYEQYF. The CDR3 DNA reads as TGCGCCAGCAGCTTGGGTAGCGGGGGCCGCTCCTACGAGCAGTACTTC.

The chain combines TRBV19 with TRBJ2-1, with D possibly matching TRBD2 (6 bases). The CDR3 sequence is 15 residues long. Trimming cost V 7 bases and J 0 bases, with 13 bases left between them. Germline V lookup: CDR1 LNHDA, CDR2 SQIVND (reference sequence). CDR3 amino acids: CASMRYGSSYNEQFF. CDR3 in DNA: TGTGCCAGTATGCGTTACGGGAGCTCCTACAATGAGCAGTTCTTC. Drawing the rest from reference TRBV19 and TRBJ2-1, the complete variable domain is DGGITQSPKYLFRKEGQNVTLSCEQNLNHDAMYWYRQDPGQGLRLIYYSQIVNDFQKGDIAEGYSVSREKKESFPLTVTSAQKNPTAFYLCASMRYGSSYNEQFFGPGTRLTVL.

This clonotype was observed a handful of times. In nucleotides, the CDR3 is TGTGCCAGCAGCTTATTGGTGGGATTGAACACTGAAGCTTTCTTT. Encoded protein: CASSLLVGLNTEAFF. The genes are TRBV13 and TRBJ1-1; D call uncertain. The length of the CDR3 is 15 residues. V lost 2 bases, J lost 0 bases, and 10 bases lay in between. The germline gives CDR1 PRHDT, CDR2 FYEKMQ (reference sequence).

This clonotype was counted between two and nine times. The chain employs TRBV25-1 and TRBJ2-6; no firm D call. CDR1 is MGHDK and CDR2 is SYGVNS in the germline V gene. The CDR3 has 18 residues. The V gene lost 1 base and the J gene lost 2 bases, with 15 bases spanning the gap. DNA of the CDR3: TGTGCCAGCAGTGAATCCCAATCTCCCAGAGCTGGGGCCAACGTCCTGACTTTC. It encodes CASSESQSPRAGANVLTF.

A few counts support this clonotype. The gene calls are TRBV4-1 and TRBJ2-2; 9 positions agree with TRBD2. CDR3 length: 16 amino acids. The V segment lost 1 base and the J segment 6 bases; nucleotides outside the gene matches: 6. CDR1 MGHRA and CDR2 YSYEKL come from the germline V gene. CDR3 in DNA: TGCGCCAGCAGCCAAGGACTAGCGGACCCTCCCGGGGAGCTGTTTTTT. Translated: CASSQGLADPPGELFF.

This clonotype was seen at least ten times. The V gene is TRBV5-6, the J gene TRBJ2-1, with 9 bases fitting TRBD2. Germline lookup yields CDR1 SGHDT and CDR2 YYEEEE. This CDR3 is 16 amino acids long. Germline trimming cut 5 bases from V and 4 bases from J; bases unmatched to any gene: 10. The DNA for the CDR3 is TGTGCCAGCAGGTCCTTAGCGACTAGCGGTTACAATGAGCAGTTCTTC. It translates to CASRSLATSGYNEQFF.

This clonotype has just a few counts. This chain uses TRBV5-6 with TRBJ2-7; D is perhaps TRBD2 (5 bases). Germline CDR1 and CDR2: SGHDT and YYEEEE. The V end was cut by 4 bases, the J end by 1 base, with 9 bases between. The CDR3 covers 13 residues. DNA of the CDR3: TGTGCCAGCAGCCCTGGGAGATCCTACGAGCAGTACTTC. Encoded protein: CASSPGRSYEQYF.

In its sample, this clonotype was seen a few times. The CDR3 protein is CASKPNRGRNQPQHF. The CDR3 DNA reads TGTGCCAGCAAACCCAACAGGGGGCGGAATCAGCCCCAGCATTTT. The V and J genes are TRBV12-3 or TRBV12-4 and TRBJ1-5, with 9 bases that match TRBD1. The J segment lost 4 bases and the V segment lost 7 bases, leaving 8 bases of the junction unmatched. The CDR3 covers 15 residues.

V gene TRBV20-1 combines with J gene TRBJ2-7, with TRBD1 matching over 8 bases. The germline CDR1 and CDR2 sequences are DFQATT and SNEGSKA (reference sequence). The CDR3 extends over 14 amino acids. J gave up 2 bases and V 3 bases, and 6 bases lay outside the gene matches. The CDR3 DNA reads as TGCAGTGCTAGCGCCGGGACAGGTCCCTACGAGCAGTACTTC. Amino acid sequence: CSASAGTGPYEQYF.

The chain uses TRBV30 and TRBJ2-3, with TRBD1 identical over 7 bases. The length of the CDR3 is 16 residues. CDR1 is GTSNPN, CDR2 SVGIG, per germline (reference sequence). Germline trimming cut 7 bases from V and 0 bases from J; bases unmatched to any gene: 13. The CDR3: CASGWDRVSSTDTQYF. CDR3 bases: TGTGCCTCCGGCTGGGACAGAGTTTCCAGCACAGATACGCAGTATTTT. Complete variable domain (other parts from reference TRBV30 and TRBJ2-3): SQTIHQWPATLVQPVGSPLSLECTVEGTSNPNLYWYRQAAGRGLQLLFYSVGIGQISSEVPQNLSASRPQDRQFILSSKKLLLSDSGFYLCASGWDRVSSTDTQYFGPGTRLTVL.

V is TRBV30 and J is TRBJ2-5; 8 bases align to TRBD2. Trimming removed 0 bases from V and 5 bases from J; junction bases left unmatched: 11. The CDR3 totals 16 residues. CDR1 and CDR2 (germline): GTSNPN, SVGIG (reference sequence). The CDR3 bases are TGTGCCTGGAGTGTTGGAGGTAGCGGGGCTCGGGAGACCCAGTACTTC. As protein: CAWSVGGSGARETQYF.

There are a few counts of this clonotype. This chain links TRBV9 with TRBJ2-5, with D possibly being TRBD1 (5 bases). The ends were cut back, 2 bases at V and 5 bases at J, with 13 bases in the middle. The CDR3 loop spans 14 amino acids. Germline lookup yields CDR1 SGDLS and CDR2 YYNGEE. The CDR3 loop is CASSVKGAGETQYF. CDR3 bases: TGTGCCAGCAGCGTGAAAGGGGCCGGGGAGACCCAGTACTTC.

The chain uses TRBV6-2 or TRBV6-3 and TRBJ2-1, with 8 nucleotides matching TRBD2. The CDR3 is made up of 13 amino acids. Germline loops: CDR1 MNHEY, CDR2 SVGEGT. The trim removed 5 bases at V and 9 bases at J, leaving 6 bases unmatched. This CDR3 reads CASSEREQSEQFF. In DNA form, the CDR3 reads TGTGCCAGCAGTGAGCGGGAGCAGAGTGAGCAGTTCTTC.

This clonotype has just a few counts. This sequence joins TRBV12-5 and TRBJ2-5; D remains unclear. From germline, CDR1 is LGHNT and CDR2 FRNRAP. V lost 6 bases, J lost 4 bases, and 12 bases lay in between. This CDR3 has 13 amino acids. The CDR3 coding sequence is TGTGCTAGTGGCACCCTGGCCGGAGAGACCCAGTACTTC. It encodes CASGTLAGETQYF.

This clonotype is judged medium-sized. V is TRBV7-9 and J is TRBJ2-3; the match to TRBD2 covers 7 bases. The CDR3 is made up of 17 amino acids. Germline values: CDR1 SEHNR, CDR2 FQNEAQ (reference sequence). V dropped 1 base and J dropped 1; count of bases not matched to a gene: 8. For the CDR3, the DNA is TGTGCCAGCAGCTTAGGGTCAGCGGGGAGTCGCACAGATACGCAGTATTTT. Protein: CASSLGSAGSRTDTQYF.

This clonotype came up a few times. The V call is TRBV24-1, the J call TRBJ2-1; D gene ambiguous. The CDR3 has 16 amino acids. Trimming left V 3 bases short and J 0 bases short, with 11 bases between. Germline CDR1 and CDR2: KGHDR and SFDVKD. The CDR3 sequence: CATSDLRSLSYNEQFF. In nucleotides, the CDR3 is TGTGCCACCAGTGATCTGCGGAGCCTCTCCTACAATGAGCAGTTCTTC.

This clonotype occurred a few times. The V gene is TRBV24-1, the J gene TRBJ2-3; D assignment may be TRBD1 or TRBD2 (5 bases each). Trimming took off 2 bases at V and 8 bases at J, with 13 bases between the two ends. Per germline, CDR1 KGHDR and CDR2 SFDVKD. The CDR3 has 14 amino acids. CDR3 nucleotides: TGTGCCACCAGTGATTCTCGGGACCTTGGTACGCAGTATTTT. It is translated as CATSDSRDLGTQYF.

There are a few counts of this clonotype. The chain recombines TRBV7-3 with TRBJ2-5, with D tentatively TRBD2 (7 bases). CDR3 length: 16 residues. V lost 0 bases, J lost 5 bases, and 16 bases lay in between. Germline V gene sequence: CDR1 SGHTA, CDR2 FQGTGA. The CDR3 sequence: CASSLTMGGGPETQYF. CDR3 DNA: TGTGCCAGCAGCTTAACGATGGGGGGGGGCCCGGAGACCCAGTACTTC.

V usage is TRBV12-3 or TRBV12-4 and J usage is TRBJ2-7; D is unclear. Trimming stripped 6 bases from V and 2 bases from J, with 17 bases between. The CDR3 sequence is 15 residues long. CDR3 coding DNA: TGTGCCAGCAGCCTAGGTCCTCGAGGCCCCTACGAGCAGTACTTC. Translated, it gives CASSLGPRGPYEQYF.

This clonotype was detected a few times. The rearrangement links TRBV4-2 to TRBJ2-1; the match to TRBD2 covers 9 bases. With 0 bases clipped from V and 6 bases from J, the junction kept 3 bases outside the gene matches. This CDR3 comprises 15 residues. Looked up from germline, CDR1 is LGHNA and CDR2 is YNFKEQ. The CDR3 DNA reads TGTGCCAGCAGCCAAGACCTAGCGGGATCCAATGAGCAGTTCTTC. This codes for CASSQDLAGSNEQFF.